This TCR beta chain was identified during a study of breast tumors, draining lymph nodes, adjacent tissues. This clonotype has at least ten counts. Its antigen is still unknown. Germline lookup yields CDR1 DFQATT and CDR2 SNEGSKA (reference sequence). V was pared by 4 bases and J by 1 base, with 17 bases between. The CDR3 is 15 amino acids. Study findings and constraints: Tumor repertoires ranked between lymph nodes and nontumor tissue in diversity, with V and J gene preferences. That most tumor T cells come from lymph nodes remained unproven. Luminal-like breast cancer showed significantly greater tumor-nontumor repertoire similarity than basal-like breast cancer did.

One entry per CDR3 protein results from TCRdb running MiXCR on the multiplex PCR reads. The repertoire holds about 66,000 distinct CDR3 sequences, around two fifths seen once, with over 7.5% in the top ten. The source material was breast tumor tissue. This chain connects TRBV20-1 to TRBJ2-7, with D unclear. This sequence was found in a female donor with breast cancer. Some clones in this sample may be carry-over from other donors' samples. The CDR3 is CSAISPGSVSYEQYF. Here the CDR3 DNA reads TGCAGTGCTATTTCTCCCGGATCCGTATCCTACGAGCAGTACTTC.